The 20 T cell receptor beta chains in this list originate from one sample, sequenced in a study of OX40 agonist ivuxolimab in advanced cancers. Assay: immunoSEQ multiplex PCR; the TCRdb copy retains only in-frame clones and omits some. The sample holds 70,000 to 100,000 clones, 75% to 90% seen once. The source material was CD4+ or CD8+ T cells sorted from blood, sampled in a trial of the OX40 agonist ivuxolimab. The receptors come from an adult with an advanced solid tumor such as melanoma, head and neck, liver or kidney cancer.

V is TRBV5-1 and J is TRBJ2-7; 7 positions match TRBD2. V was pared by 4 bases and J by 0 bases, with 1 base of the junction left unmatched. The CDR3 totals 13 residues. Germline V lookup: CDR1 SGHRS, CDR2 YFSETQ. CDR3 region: CASSGRASYEQYF. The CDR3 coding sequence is TGCGCCAGCAGCGGGAGGGCCTCCTACGAGCAGTACTTC. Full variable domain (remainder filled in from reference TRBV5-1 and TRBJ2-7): KAGVTQTPRYLIKTRGQQVTLSCSPISGHRSVSWYQQTPGQGLQFLFEYFSETQRNKGNFPGRFSGRQFSNSRSEMNVSTLELGDSALYLCASSGRASYEQYFGPGTRLTVT.

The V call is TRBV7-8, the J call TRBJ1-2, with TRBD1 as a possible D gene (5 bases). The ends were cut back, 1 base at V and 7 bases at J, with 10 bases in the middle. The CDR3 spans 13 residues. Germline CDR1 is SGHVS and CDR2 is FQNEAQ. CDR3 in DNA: TGTGCCAGCAGCTTAGAATGGGGCACTGGCTACACCTTC. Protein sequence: CASSLEWGTGYTF.

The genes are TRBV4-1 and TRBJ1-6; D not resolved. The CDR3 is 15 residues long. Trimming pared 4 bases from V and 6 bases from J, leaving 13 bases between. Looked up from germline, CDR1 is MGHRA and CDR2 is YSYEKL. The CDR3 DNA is TGCGCCAGCAGCCGAGGACCGTCGTTTAATTCACCCCTCCACTTT. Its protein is CASSRGPSFNSPLHF.

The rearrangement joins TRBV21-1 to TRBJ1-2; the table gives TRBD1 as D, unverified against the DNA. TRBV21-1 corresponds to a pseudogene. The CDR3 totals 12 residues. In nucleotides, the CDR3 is TGTGCCAGCAGCAAGAAGGGGTATGGCTACACCTTC. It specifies CASSKKGYGYTF.

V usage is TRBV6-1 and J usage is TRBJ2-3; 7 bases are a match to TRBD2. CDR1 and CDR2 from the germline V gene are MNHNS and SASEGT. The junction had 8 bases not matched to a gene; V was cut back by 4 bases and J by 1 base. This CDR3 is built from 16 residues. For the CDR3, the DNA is TGTGCCAGCAGTGCCACACTCCTAGCGGGCACAGATACGCAGTATTTT. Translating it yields CASSATLLAGTDTQYF.

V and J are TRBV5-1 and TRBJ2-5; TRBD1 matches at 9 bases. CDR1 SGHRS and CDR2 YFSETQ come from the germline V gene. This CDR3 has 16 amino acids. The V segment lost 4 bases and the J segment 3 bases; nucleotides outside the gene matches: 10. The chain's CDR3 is CASSTYTRQGEETQYF. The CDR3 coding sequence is TGCGCCAGCAGCACATACACTCGACAGGGGGAAGAGACCCAGTACTTC. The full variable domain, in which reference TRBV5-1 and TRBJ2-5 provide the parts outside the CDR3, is KAGVTQTPRYLIKTRGQQVTLSCSPISGHRSVSWYQQTPGQGLQFLFEYFSETQRNKGNFPGRFSGRQFSNSRSEMNVSTLELGDSALYLCASSTYTRQGEETQYFGPGTRLLVL.

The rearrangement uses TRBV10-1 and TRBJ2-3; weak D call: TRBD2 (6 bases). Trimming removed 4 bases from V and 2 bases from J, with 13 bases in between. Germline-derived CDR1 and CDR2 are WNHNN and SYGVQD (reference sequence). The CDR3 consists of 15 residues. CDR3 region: CASSATSGSTDTQYF. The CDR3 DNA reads TGCGCCAGCAGTGCGACTAGTGGATCCACAGATACGCAGTATTTT.

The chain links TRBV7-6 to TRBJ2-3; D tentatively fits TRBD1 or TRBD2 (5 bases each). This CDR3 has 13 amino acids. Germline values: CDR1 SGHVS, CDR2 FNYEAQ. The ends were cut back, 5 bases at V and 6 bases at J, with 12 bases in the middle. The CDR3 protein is CASSRGAGDTQYF. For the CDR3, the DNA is TGTGCCAGCAGCCGAGGGGCAGGGGATACGCAGTATTTT.

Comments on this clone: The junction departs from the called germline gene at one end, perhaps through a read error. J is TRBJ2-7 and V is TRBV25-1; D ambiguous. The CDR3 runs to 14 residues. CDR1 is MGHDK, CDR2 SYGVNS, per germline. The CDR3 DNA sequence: TGTACCAGCAGTGCCGCCACAGACAAATACGAGCAGTACTTC. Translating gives CTSSAATDKYEQYF.

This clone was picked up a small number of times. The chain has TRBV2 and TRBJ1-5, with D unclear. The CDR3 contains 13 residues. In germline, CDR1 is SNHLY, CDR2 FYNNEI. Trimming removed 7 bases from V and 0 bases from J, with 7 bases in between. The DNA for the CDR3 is TGTGCCAGCATGCAGACTAGCAATCAGCCCCAGCATTTT. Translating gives CASMQTSNQPQHF.

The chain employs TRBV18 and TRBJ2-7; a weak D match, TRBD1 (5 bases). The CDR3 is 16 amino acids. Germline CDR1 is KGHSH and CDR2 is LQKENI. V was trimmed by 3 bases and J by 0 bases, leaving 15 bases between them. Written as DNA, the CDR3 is TGTGCCAGCTCACCCGACAGCCACCTGAGCTCCTACGAGCAGTACTTC. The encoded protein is CASSPDSHLSSYEQYF.

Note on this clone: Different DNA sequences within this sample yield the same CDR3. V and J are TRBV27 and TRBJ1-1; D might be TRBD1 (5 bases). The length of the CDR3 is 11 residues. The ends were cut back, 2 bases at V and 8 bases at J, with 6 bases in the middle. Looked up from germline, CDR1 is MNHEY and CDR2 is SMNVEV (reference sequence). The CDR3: CASSLGTEAFF. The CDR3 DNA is TGTGCCAGCAGTTTAGGGACGGAAGCTTTCTTT.

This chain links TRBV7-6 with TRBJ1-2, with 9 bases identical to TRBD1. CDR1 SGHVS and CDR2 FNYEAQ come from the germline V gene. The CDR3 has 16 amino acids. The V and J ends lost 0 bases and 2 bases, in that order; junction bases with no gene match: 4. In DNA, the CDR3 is TGTGCCAGCAGCTTAGCCCGGGACAGGGAGAACTATGGCTACACCTTC. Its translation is CASSLARDRENYGYTF.

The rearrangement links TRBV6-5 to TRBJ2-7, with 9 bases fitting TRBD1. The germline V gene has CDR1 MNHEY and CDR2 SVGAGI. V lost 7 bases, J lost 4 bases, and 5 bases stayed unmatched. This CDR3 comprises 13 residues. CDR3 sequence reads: CASISQGAYEQYF. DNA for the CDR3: TGTGCCAGCATTTCACAGGGGGCGTACGAGCAGTACTTC.

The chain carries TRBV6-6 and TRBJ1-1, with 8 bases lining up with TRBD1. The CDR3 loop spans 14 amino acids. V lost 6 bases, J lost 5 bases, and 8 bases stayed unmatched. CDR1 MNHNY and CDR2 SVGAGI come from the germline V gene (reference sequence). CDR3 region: CASSLDRGRTEAFF. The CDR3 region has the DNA TGTGCCAGCAGCCTAGACAGGGGACGAACTGAAGCTTTCTTT.

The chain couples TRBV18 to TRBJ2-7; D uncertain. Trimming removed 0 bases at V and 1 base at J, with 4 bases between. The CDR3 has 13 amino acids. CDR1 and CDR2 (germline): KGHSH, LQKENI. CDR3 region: CASSPPGSYEQYF. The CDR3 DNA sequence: TGTGCCAGCTCACCACCGGGATCCTACGAGCAGTACTTC. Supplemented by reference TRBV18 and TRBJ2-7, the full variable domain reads NAGVMQNPRHLVRRRGQEARLRCSPMKGHSHVYWYRQLPEEGLKFMVYLQKENIIDESGMPKERFSAEFPKEGPSILRIQQVVRGDSAAYFCASSPPGSYEQYFGPGTRLTVT.

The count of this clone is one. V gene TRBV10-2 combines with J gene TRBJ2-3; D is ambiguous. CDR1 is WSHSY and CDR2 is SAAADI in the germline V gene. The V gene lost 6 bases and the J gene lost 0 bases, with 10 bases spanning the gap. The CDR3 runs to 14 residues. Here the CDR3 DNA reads TGCGCCAGCAGGGGGTTGGCGAGCACAGATACGCAGTATTTT. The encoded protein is CASRGLASTDTQYF.

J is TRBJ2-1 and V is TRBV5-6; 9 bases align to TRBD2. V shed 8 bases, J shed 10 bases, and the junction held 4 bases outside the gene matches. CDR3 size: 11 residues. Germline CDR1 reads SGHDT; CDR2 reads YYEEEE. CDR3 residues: CASSLAGEQFF. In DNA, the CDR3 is TGTGCCAGTAGTCTAGCGGGAGAGCAGTTCTTC.

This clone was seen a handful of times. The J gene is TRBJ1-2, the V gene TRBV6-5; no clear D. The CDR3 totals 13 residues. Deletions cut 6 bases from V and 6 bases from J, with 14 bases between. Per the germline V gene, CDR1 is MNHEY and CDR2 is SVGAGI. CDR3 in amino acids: CASRPGPSDGYTF. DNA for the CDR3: TGTGCCAGCAGACCAGGACCCTCTGATGGCTACACCTTC.

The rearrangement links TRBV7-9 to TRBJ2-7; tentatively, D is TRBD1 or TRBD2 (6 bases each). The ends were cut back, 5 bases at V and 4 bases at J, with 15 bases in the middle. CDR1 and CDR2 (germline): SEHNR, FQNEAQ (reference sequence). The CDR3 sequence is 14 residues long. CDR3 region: CASSMGGELYEQYF. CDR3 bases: TGTGCCAGCAGCATGGGGGGCGAACTTTACGAGCAGTACTTC.